The 8 T cell receptor beta chains presented below share a single source sample, sequenced in a study of blood T cell repertoires in COVID-19. Libraries were prepared by immunoSEQ multiplex PCR; TCRdb keeps only in-frame clonotypes and omits some of them. The table includes fewer than 150,000 clones, under 90% detected once. Sequenced input: peripheral blood. These receptors were collected from a woman at least 80 years old in a cohort sampled during active or convalescent COVID-19.

The chain carries TRBV4-2 and TRBJ1-1; 7 bases are a match to TRBD1. Trimming at V came to 1 base and at J to 5 bases, leaving 7 bases not matched to a gene. Germline lookup yields CDR1 LGHNA and CDR2 YNFKEQ. This CDR3 spans 15 amino acids. The DNA for the CDR3 is TGTGCCAGCAGCCAAGGTGCAGGGGGTGGAACTGAAGCTTTCTTT. As protein: CASSQGAGGGTEAFF.

CDR3 residues: CASSEGSGGYTDTQYF. In nucleotides, the CDR3 is TGTGCCAGCAGTGAGGGGAGCGGGGGATACACAGATACGCAGTATTTT. This chain uses TRBV2 with TRBJ2-3; 8 bases agree with TRBD2. Germline V gene sequence: CDR1 SNHLY, CDR2 FYNNEI. This CDR3 contains 16 residues. Trimming cost V 3 bases and J 2 bases; bases outside gene matches: 7.

The DNA for the CDR3 is TGCGCCAGCAGCTTACAGGGGGGGTGGAACACTGAAGCTTTCTTT. The encoded protein is CASSLQGGWNTEAFF. The chain uses TRBV5-1 and TRBJ1-1, with 8 bases fitting TRBD1. The J segment lost 1 base and the V segment lost 2 bases, leaving 4 bases of the junction unmatched. The CDR3 runs 15 residues. From germline, CDR1 is SGHRS and CDR2 YFSETQ. The entire variable domain, with the rest obtained from reference TRBV5-1 and TRBJ1-1, is as follows: KAGVTQTPRYLIKTRGQQVTLSCSPISGHRSVSWYQQTPGQGLQFLFEYFSETQRNKGNFPGRFSGRQFSNSRSEMNVSTLELGDSALYLCASSLQGGWNTEAFFGQGTRLTVV.

The chain recombines TRBV23-1 with TRBJ1-4, with a tentative D call TRBD1 (5 bases). TRBV23-1 is annotated as an ORF whose role is uncertain. This CDR3 spans 18 amino acids. The ends were cut back, 8 bases at V and 4 bases at J, with 26 bases in the middle. The CDR3 DNA is TGCGCCAGCCGCTCGGAGGGACCGACCAGACGAAATAATGAAAAACTGTTTTTT. Its protein is CASRSEGPTRRNNEKLFF.

The genes are TRBV5-1 and TRBJ2-2; 12 positions match TRBD2. The CDR3 extends over 18 amino acids. Unmatched junction bases numbered 11, after V lost 4 bases and J lost 4 bases. The germline CDR1 and CDR2 sequences are SGHRS and YFSETQ. CDR3 DNA: TGCGCCAGCAGCACGGACTCAACTAGCGGGGGGACCACCGGGGAGCTGTTTTTT. Translated: CASSTDSTSGGTTGELFF.

The gene calls are TRBV4-3 and TRBJ2-3; the D gene is possibly TRBD2 (6 bases). This CDR3 contains 15 residues. In germline, CDR1 is LGHNA, CDR2 YSLEER. V lost 1 base and J lost 6, with 14 bases in between. The CDR3 protein is CASSQGVGAGDTQYF. The DNA of the CDR3 is TGCGCCAGCAGCCAAGGGGTCGGGGCGGGGGATACGCAGTATTTT.

In this sample, this clone turned up a few times. The chain recombines TRBV4-1 with TRBJ2-5, with 9 bases aligning to TRBD2. The germline V gene has CDR1 MGHRA and CDR2 YSYEKL. Unmatched junction bases numbered 2, after V lost 1 base and J lost 5 bases. The CDR3 covers 14 residues. CDR3 DNA: TGCGCCAGCAGCCAAGGACTAGCGGTGGAGACCCAGTACTTC. It encodes CASSQGLAVETQYF.

CDR3 coding DNA: TGTGCCAGCACCCCGGGCCGGGGGAGGAGGAACTATGGCTACACCTTC. Translation gives CASTPGRGRRNYGYTF. The V and J genes are TRBV3-1 (or the pseudogene TRBV3-2) and TRBJ1-2, with a tentative D call TRBD1 (5 bases). The CDR3 totals 16 residues. The V gene lost 7 bases and the J gene lost 2 bases, with 20 bases spanning the gap. Germline CDR1 LGHDT, CDR2 YNNKEL (reference sequence).